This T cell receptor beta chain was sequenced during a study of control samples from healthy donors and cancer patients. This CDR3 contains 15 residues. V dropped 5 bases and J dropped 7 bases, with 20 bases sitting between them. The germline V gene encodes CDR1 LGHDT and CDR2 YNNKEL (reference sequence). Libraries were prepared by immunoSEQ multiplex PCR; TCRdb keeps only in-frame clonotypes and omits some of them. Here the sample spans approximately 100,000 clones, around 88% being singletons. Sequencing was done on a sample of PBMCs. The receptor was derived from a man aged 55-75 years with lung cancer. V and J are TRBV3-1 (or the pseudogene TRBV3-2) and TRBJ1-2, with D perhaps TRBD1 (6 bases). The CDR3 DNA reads TGTGCCAGCAGCTACTTACCTAAGGGGGAGACTGGCTACACCTTC. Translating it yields CASSYLPKGETGYTF.